These 18 T cell receptor beta chains originate from one sample sequenced in a study of CD8+CD57+ T cells in acquired aplastic anemia. Whoever was chosen for sequencing had shown CD8+CD57+ cell expansion by flow cytometry. The TCR beta profiling, which covered VDJ combination and CDR3 sequence, was carried out using genomic DNA as the template. TCRdb called the reads again in MiXCR, with one record for every CDR3 protein. The sample has roughly 160,000 distinct CDR3 sequences, around half seen once. What was sequenced was sorted CD4+, CD8+, or CD8+CD57+ T cells (not recorded which) from PBMCs. These receptor sequences come from a human donor with aplastic anemia.

The sample holds many counts of this clonotype. This chain links TRBV13 with TRBJ2-5, with TRBD2 matching 7 bases. Losses at the gene ends were 2 bases for V and 5 bases for J; bases not matched to a gene: 11. The length of the CDR3 is 16 residues. In germline, CDR1 is PRHDT, CDR2 FYEKMQ (reference sequence). The CDR3 DNA reads TGTGCCAGCAGCTTAAGAGGGACTACCCTCGGGGAGACCCAGTACTTC. Protein: CASSLRGTTLGETQYF.

The CDR3 loop reads CASSPTIGNTIYF. In DNA, the CDR3 is TGTGCCAGCAGCCCCACGATAGGAAACACCATATATTTT. This chain connects TRBV7-9 to TRBJ1-3; D call uncertain. This CDR3 has 13 amino acids. CDR1 and CDR2 from the germline V gene are SEHNR and FQNEAQ (reference sequence). V lost 5 bases to trimming and J lost 4 bases, with 9 bases between them.

This rearrangement joins TRBV5-1 to TRBJ2-2; 10 bases are a match to TRBD1. The germline V gene encodes CDR1 SGHRS and CDR2 YFSETQ. The CDR3 runs to 17 residues. Unmatched junction bases numbered 12, after V lost 4 bases and J lost 6 bases. CDR3 nucleotides: TGCGCCAGCAGCCGACCCCGGGACAGGGGATTCTCCGGGGAGCTGTTTTTT. This encodes CASSRPRDRGFSGELFF.

The chain carries TRBV20-1 and TRBJ2-3, with 7 positions matching TRBD1. Unmatched junction bases numbered 2, after V lost 1 base and J lost 1 base. Germline values: CDR1 DFQATT, CDR2 SNEGSKA (reference sequence). CDR3 length: 14 residues. This CDR3 reads CSARVGQGTDTQYF. The CDR3 region has the DNA TGCAGTGCTAGAGTCGGACAGGGCACAGATACGCAGTATTTT.

This clonotype was seen at least ten times. The rearrangement joins TRBV3-1 to TRBJ1-2, with 7 nucleotides matching TRBD1. After removal of 1 base from V and 13 bases from J, the junction contained 6 bases not matched to a gene. Germline V CDR1 and CDR2: LGHDT, YNNKEL (reference sequence). The length of the CDR3 is 12 residues. The CDR3 sequence is CASSQAGGMSTF. CDR3 nucleotide sequence: TGTGCCAGCAGCCAAGCAGGGGGAATGAGCACCTTC.

This clonotype was counted at least ten times. V and J are TRBV20-1 and TRBJ1-1, with D hard to call. Trimming left V 2 bases short and J 6 bases short, with 7 bases between. Germline lookup yields CDR1 DFQATT and CDR2 SNEGSKA (reference sequence). The CDR3 extends over 11 amino acids. The CDR3 DNA reads as TGCAGTGCTAGATTTATCCCTGAAGCTTTCTTT. This translates into CSARFIPEAFF.

Many counts were recorded for this clonotype. The rearrangement links TRBV5-1 to TRBJ1-1; the D gene is possibly TRBD1 (6 bases). CDR1 and CDR2 from the germline V gene are SGHRS and YFSETQ. The CDR3 covers 15 residues. Deletions cut 6 bases from V and 4 bases from J, with 19 bases between. The chain's CDR3 is CASTQGNRDSTEAFF. The CDR3 DNA is TGCGCCAGCACACAGGGCAACAGGGATAGCACTGAAGCTTTCTTT.

To note about this clonotype: This clone may be a read error of a much larger clone one base away. The rearrangement uses TRBV19 and TRBJ2-7, with TRBD2 identical over 9 bases. The CDR3 spans 16 residues. CDR1 is LNHDA and CDR2 is SQIVND in the germline V gene (reference sequence). The DNA for the CDR3 is TGTGCCAGTAGTAGTTTTGCGACTAGCGGCTCCTACGAGCAGCACTTC. It codes for CASSSFATSGSYEQHF.

The rearrangement uses TRBV29-1 and TRBJ1-1; 7 bases are a match to TRBD1. Germline trimming cut 5 bases from V and 1 base from J; bases unmatched to any gene: 10. This CDR3 has 15 residues. Germline V CDR1 and CDR2: SQVTM, ANQGSEA. CDR3 amino acids: CSVNWPGQPNTEAFF. The CDR3 DNA sequence: TGCAGCGTTAACTGGCCGGGACAGCCGAACACTGAAGCTTTCTTT.

The table lists this clonotype with a count of one. A much larger clone differs from this one at a single base, so this may be a read error. CDR3 coding DNA: TGTGCCAGCAGCCGCCTTTTGGAGACCAATAATTCACCCCTCCACTTT. This translates into CASSRLLETNNSPLHF. The rearrangement joins TRBV11-2 to TRBJ1-6, with unresolved D. V was clipped by 5 bases and J by 5 bases, with 16 bases between them. The CDR3 extends over 16 amino acids. Per germline, CDR1 SGHAT and CDR2 FQNNGV.

In the case of this clonotype: This could be a read error, since a much larger clone is one nucleotide away. This chain links TRBV7-3 with TRBJ2-1; possibly TRBD2 for D (6 bases). From germline, CDR1 is SGHTA and CDR2 FQGTGA. CDR3 length: 15 residues. CDR3 coding DNA: TGTACCAGCAGCTTAGGATCGGGACTTTACAATGAGCAGTTCTTC. This sequence encodes CTSSLGSGLYNEQFF.

J is TRBJ2-7 and V is TRBV6-1; a possible D gene is TRBD1 (6 bases). The CDR3 consists of 13 residues. Germline V gives CDR1 MNHNS, CDR2 SASEGT. V lost 4 bases to trimming and J lost 2 bases, with 9 bases between them. The CDR3 DNA sequence: TGTGCCAGCAGTGCAGGGGAACCCTACGAGCAGTACTTC. Amino acids: CASSAGEPYEQYF.

This clonotype appeared many times. This chain links TRBV7-6 with TRBJ2-7; D is possibly TRBD1 or TRBD2 (6 bases each). This CDR3 contains 14 residues. Germline V gene data show CDR1 as SGHVS and CDR2 as FNYEAQ. The V end lost 2 bases, the J end lost 7 bases, and 15 bases lay between the germline ends. The CDR3: CASSLLEGTGEQYF. The CDR3 nucleotides read TGTGCCAGCAGCTTATTGGAGGGAACAGGGGAGCAGTACTTC.

The V gene is TRBV11-1, the J gene TRBJ1-2, with a tentative D call TRBD1 (6 bases). V lost 2 bases to trimming and J lost 1 base, with 8 bases between them. CDR3 length: 14 amino acids. The V gene's germline CDR1 is SGHAT and CDR2 FQDESV (reference sequence). This chain's CDR3 is CASSLTDSNYGYTF. CDR3 bases: TGTGCCAGCAGCTTAACGGACAGTAACTATGGCTACACCTTC.

The genes are TRBV9 and TRBJ1-1; 9 bases line up with TRBD1. The CDR3 contains 14 residues. From germline, CDR1 is SGDLS and CDR2 YYNGEE. Germline trimming cut 5 bases from V and 1 base from J; bases unmatched to any gene: 3. CDR3 region: CASSGGQGNTEAFF. CDR3 in DNA: TGTGCCAGCAGTGGGGGACAGGGGAACACTGAAGCTTTCTTT.

This chain joins TRBV19 and TRBJ1-2; TRBD1 matches 7 bases. The CDR3 spans 13 residues. CDR1 is LNHDA and CDR2 is SQIVND in the germline V gene (reference sequence). Losses at the gene ends were 5 bases for V and 10 bases for J; bases not matched to a gene: 10. The CDR3 nucleotides are TGTGCCAGTAGTCCCCGGACAGGATTAGACTACACCTTC. This codes for CASSPRTGLDYTF.

This clonotype was detected a few times. This chain joins TRBV29-1 and TRBJ1-1, with 7 positions matching TRBD1. Germline V gene data show CDR1 as SQVTM and CDR2 as ANQGSEA. CDR3 length: 14 residues. J gave up 4 bases and V 6 bases, and 11 bases lay outside the gene matches. CDR3 amino acids: CSVRPRGLGTEAFF. In nucleotides, the CDR3 is TGCAGCGTCCGGCCAAGGGGGCTCGGCACTGAAGCTTTCTTT.

V usage is TRBV27 and J usage is TRBJ1-2; the D gene is possibly TRBD1 (6 bases). Germline loops: CDR1 MNHEY, CDR2 SMNVEV (reference sequence). V was clipped by 3 bases and J by 4 bases, with 12 bases between them. The CDR3 runs to 14 residues. The DNA of the CDR3 is TGTGCCAGCAGTTTGGTGACAGGTAGCTATGGCTACACCTTC. Its translation is CASSLVTGSYGYTF.